The 15 T cell receptor beta chains presented below share a single source sample, sequenced in a study of molecular identifiers for immune sequencing clone quantification. Via MiXCR, TCRdb re-called the PCR reads, giving one row per CDR3 protein. The sample yields 100,000 or so distinct CDR3 sequences, under 40% seen once. Sequencing was carried out using naive CD8+ T cells from blood, with Jurkat cell RNA spiked in. Documented subset: FACS-sorted CD8+CD4-CCR7+CD45RA+ naive T cells. The receptors originated from a human donor in good health. Some libraries in this study had Jurkat cell RNA spiked in.

This clonotype was seen a handful of times. The J gene is TRBJ1-1, the V gene TRBV11-2, with no clear D. CDR3 length: 14 amino acids. Germline V gene data show CDR1 as SGHAT and CDR2 as FQNNGV. V was shortened by 0 bases and J by 5 bases, with 10 bases between the two germline ends. The CDR3 DNA sequence: TGTGCCAGCAGCTTAGAAGGGCGGGCAACTGAAGCTTTCTTT. Protein product: CASSLEGRATEAFF.

Points on this clonotype: A much larger clone lies one base from this, so it may be a read error. This chain connects TRBV29-1 to TRBJ2-5, with TRBD1 identical over 7 bases. CDR3 length: 13 residues. From germline, CDR1 is SQVTM and CDR2 ANQGSEA. With V trimmed by 2 bases and J by 5 bases, 5 bases remained unmatched. CDR3 sequence: CSVEKDRYETQYF. CDR3 bases: TGCAGCGTTGAAAAGGACAGGTACGAGACCCAGTACTTC.

This clonotype was seen ten or more times. J is TRBJ2-7 and V is TRBV28, with 8 positions matching TRBD2. The CDR3 consists of 15 residues. Germline V gives CDR1 MDHEN, CDR2 SYDVKM. The J segment lost 3 bases and the V segment lost 2 bases, leaving 6 bases of the junction unmatched. The CDR3 spells CASSLPATSVYEQYF. The CDR3 DNA reads TGTGCCAGCAGTTTACCGGCGACTAGCGTCTACGAGCAGTACTTC.

The rearrangement links TRBV20-1 to TRBJ2-1, with 10 nucleotides matching TRBD2. The trim removed 8 bases at V and 6 bases at J, leaving 19 bases unmatched. The CDR3 extends over 17 amino acids. Germline V gene data show CDR1 as DFQATT and CDR2 as SNEGSKA (reference sequence). CDR3 protein: CSWDNGASGSRGNEQFF. The CDR3 region has the DNA TGCAGTTGGGACAATGGGGCTAGCGGGAGTCGGGGCAATGAGCAGTTCTTC.

The J gene is TRBJ2-3, the V gene TRBV18; a possible D gene is TRBD1 (6 bases). CDR1 is KGHSH and CDR2 is LQKENI in the germline V gene. The CDR3 loop spans 16 amino acids. Trimming left V 3 bases short and J 2 bases short, with 15 bases between. As DNA, the CDR3 is TGTGCCAGCTCACCGAGGGGACAAGACTTCACAGATACGCAGTATTTT. Translated: CASSPRGQDFTDTQYF. The whole variable domain, filled in from reference TRBV18 and TRBJ2-3, reads NAGVMQNPRHLVRRRGQEARLRCSPMKGHSHVYWYRQLPEEGLKFMVYLQKENIIDESGMPKERFSAEFPKEGPSILRIQQVVRGDSAAYFCASSPRGQDFTDTQYFGPGTRLTVL.

This clonotype occurred many times. The V gene is TRBV4-3, the J gene TRBJ2-3; 9 positions match TRBD2. The trim removed 6 bases at V and 6 bases at J, leaving 10 bases unmatched. Germline-derived CDR1 and CDR2 are LGHNA and YSLEER. The CDR3 has 15 residues. CDR3 sequence reads: CASSPIAGVVDTQYF. The CDR3 DNA is TGCGCCAGCAGTCCGATAGCGGGAGTGGTGGATACGCAGTATTTT.

Comment on this clonotype: The limits of the CDR3 on the DNA are not certain, so only TCRdb's listed CDR3 is given. The J gene is TRBJ1-4, the V gene TRBV15. With termini counted, the CDR3 has 13 amino acids. The germline V gene encodes CDR1 LNHNV and CDR2 YYDKDF (reference sequence). The CDR3 sequence is CATSILVNEKLFF.

The V and J genes are TRBV7-8 and TRBJ2-3; 14 bases match TRBD2. V lost 5 bases, J lost 1 base, and 8 bases stayed unmatched. Germline CDR1 reads SGHVS; CDR2 reads FQNEAQ. The CDR3 is made up of 18 amino acids. The chain's CDR3 is CASSLGLAGERGTDTQYF. As DNA, the CDR3 is TGTGCCAGCAGCCTGGGACTAGCGGGGGAGAGGGGCACAGATACGCAGTATTTT.

This clonotype was observed a few times. This chain connects TRBV19 to TRBJ2-5, with 9 bases aligning to TRBD2. CDR3 length: 17 amino acids. In germline, CDR1 is LNHDA, CDR2 SQIVND (reference sequence). J gave up 9 bases and V 7 bases, and 21 bases lay outside the gene matches. The CDR3 coding sequence is TGTGCCAGTAAGGACTCAGGGGGGACTAGCTCCGCGGAGCCCCAGTACTTC. It specifies CASKDSGGTSSAEPQYF. The full variable domain, in which reference TRBV19 and TRBJ2-5 provide the parts outside the CDR3, is DGGITQSPKYLFRKEGQNVTLSCEQNLNHDAMYWYRQDPGQGLRLIYYSQIVNDFQKGDIAEGYSVSREKKESFPLTVTSAQKNPTAFYLCASKDSGGTSSAEPQYFGPGTRLLVL.

This clonotype showed up many times. This chain uses TRBV7-9 with TRBJ2-3; D may be TRBD2 (5 bases). Trimming took 3 bases from V and 3 from J, leaving 7 bases between them. Looked up from germline, CDR1 is SEHNR and CDR2 is FQNEAQ (reference sequence). The CDR3 extends over 13 amino acids. In DNA, the CDR3 is TGTGCCAGCAGCTTTAAGCGGACAGATACGCAGTATTTT. Its translation is CASSFKRTDTQYF.

Only one count was recorded for this clonotype. A much larger clone lies one base from this, so it may be a read error. The V call is TRBV2, the J call TRBJ1-1, with D possibly matching TRBD1 (6 bases). Germline CDR1 reads SNHLY; CDR2 reads FYNNEI. The CDR3 is 13 residues long. This CDR3 reads CASSRTWDTETFF. CDR3 nucleotides: TGTGCCAGCAGTAGGACTTGGGACACTGAAACTTTCTTT.

In its sample, this clonotype was seen a few times. This rearrangement joins TRBV20-1 to TRBJ2-2, with D tentatively TRBD1 or TRBD2 (6 bases each). The CDR3 totals 14 residues. Germline values: CDR1 DFQATT, CDR2 SNEGSKA (reference sequence). V gave up 5 bases and J gave up 6 bases, with 16 bases separating them. The CDR3 nucleotides read TGCAGTGCTGGCGGGACAAGGGGTCCCGGGGAGCTGTTTTTT. Translating gives CSAGGTRGPGELFF.

This clonotype was detected once. This chain connects TRBV7-9 to TRBJ2-2; D perhaps matches TRBD2 (5 bases). Per germline, CDR1 SEHNR and CDR2 FQNEAQ (reference sequence). V lost 5 bases and J 4 bases, leaving 14 bases between the germline ends. This CDR3 spans 15 amino acids. The CDR3 DNA follows: TGTGCCAGCAGCGACCGGGGTTTCTCCACCGGGGAGCTGTTTTTT. It translates to CASSDRGFSTGELFF.

Many counts were recorded for this clonotype. This chain joins TRBV7-6 and TRBJ2-5; D is undetermined. The CDR3 contains 15 residues. The germline gives CDR1 SGHVS, CDR2 FNYEAQ. Deletions cut 1 base from V and 2 bases from J, with 11 bases between. Written as DNA, the CDR3 is TGTGCCAGCAGCTTAGAATCGAGAAGGCAAGAGACCCAGTACTTC. It is translated as CASSLESRRQETQYF.

With respect to this clonotype: The junction does not match germline at one end; this may be a read error. The chain couples TRBV28 to TRBJ2-3; tentatively, D is TRBD1 (5 bases). This CDR3 contains 14 residues. Per germline, CDR1 MDHEN and CDR2 SYDVKM. CDR3 sequence reads: CASNLGRVADTRYF. The CDR3 bases are TGTGCCAGCAATTTGGGCAGGGTGGCAGATACGCGGTATTTT.